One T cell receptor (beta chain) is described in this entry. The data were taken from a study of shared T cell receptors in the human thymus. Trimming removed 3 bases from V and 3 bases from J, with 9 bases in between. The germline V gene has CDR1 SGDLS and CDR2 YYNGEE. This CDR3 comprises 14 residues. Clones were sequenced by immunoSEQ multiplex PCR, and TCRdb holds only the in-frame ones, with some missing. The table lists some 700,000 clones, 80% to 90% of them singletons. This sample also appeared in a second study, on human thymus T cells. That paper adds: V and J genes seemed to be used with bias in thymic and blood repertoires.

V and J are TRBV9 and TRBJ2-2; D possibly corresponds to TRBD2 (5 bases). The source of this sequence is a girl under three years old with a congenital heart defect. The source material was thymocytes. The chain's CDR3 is CASSDTSDTGELFF. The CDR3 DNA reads TGTGCCAGCAGCGACACTAGTGACACCGGGGAGCTGTTTTTT.